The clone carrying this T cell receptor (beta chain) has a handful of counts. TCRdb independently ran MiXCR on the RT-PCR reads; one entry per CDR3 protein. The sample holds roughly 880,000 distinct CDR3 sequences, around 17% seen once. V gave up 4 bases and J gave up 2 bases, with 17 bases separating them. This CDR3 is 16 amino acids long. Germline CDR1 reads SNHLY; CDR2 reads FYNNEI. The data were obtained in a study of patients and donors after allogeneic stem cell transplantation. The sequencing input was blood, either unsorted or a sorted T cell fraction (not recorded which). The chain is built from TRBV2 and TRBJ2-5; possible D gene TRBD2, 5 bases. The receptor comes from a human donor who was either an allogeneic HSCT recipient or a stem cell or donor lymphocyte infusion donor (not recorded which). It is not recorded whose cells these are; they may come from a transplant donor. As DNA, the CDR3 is TGTGCCAGCAGTGGGACTCGCCAACGAAAACAAGAGACCCAGTACTTC. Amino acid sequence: CASSGTRQRKQETQYF. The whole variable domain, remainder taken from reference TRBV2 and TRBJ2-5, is EPEVTQTPSHQVTQMGQEVILRCVPISNHLYFYWYRQILGQKVEFLVSFYNNEISEKSEIFDDQFSVERPDGSNFTLKIRSTKLEDSAMYFCASSGTRQRKQETQYFGPGTRLLVL.